This T cell receptor beta chain was identified during a study of blood T cell repertoires in COVID-19. Background on the study: Italy, Spain and the United States were the sources of the convalescent and acute COVID-19 samples.

The repertoire was sequenced with immunoSEQ multiplex PCR; TCRdb's copy has only in-frame clones and lacks some. The sample consists of about 180,000 clones, over 75% of them appearing once. The sample holds a few counts of this clone. Germline V lookup: CDR1 MGHRA, CDR2 YSYEKL. Losses at the gene ends were 1 base for V and 1 base for J; bases not matched to a gene: 6. The CDR3 has 16 amino acids. The source is a man older than 75 with COVID-19, enrolled during active disease. Sequencing was performed on peripheral blood. This sequence joins TRBV4-1 and TRBJ1-1, with TRBD1 identical over 7 bases. In DNA, the CDR3 is TGCGCCAGCAGCCAAGCCGACAGGGTGAGGAACACTGAAGCTTTCTTT. Protein: CASSQADRVRNTEAFF.